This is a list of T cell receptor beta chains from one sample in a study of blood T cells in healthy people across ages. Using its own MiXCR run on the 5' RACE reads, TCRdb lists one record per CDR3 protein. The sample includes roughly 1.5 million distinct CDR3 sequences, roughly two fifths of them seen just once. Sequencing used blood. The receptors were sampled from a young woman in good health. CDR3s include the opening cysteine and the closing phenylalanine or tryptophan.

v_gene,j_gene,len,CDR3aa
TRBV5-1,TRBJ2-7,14,CASGLGPSSYEQYF
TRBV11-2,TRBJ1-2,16,CASSPRNWARTNGYTF
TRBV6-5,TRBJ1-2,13,CASSYAGNYGYTF
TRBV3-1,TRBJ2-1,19,CASSPLRTSGRAVYNEQFF
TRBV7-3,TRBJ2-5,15,CASSLMAGGLNEQYF
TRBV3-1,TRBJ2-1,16,CASSQYLAGSYNEQFF
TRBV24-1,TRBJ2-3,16,CATSDFSAGGLSTQYF
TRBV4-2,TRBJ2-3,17,CASSQPPGDSRSDTQYF
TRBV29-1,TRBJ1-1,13,CSVDLQGGTEAFF
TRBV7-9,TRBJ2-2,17,CASSPLWGSGNTGELFF
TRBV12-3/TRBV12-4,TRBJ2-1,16,CASSLRAGGRYNEQFF
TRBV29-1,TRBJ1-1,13,CSPQRGMNTEAFF
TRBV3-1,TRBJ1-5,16,CASSQDSGGLGQPQHF
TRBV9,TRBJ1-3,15,CASSVEGLAGNTIYF
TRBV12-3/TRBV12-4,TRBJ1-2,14,CASSLQYGVYGYTF
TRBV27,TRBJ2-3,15,CASSLTTSGTDTQYF
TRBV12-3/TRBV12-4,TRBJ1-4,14,CASSFRGIYEKLFF
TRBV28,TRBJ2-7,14,CASSLDRVSYEQYF
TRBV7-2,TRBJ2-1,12,CASSLRYNEQFF
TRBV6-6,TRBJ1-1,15,CASSYSGRENTEAFF
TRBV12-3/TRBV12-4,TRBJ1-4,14,CASSLLSEDEKLFF
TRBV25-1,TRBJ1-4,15,CASRAAGQGNEKLFF
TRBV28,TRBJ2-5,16,CASSLVIRGIAETQYF
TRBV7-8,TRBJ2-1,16,CASSPRRYGFGNEQFF
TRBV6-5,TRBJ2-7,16,CASSQSLSPSPNEQYF
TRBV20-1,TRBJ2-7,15,CSASRGRSGSYEQYF
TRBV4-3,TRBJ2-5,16,CASSQEVGFTQETQYF
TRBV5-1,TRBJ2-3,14,CASSSGALQDTQYF
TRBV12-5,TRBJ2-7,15,CASGVGTSGGGEQYF
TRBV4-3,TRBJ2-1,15,CASSQTSGATYEQFF
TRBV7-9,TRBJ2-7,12,CASTSEGSEQYF
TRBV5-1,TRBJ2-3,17,CASSLADWAGELDTQYF
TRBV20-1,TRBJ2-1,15,CSARDRTSGSYEQFF
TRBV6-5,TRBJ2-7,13,CATRQPGITEQYF
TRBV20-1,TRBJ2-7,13,CSASTGTHYEQYF
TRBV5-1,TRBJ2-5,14,CASSPEGQQETQYF
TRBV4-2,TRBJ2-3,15,CASSSGTRMTDTQFF
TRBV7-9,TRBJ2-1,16,CASSLIQTGAYNEQFF
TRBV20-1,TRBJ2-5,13,CSAPSDLQETQYF
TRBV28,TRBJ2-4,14,CASSFGQGGNIQYF
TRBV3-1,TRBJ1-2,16,CASSHLWTGTNYGYTF
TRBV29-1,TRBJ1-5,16,CSALLGGGYSNQPQHF
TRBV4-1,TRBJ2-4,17,CASSQGLQGLAKNIQYF
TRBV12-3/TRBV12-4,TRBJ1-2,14,CASSFGDRVYGYTF
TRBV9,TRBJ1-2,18,CASSVAESRGGSYYGYTF
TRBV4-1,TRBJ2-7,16,CASSQRTGRNSYEQYF
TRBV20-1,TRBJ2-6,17,CSVSWTASYYGANVLTF
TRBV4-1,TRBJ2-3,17,CASSQGGGRRGTDTQYF
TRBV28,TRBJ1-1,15,CASPPGQGVNTEAFF
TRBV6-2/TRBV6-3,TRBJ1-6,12,CASATGGSPLHF
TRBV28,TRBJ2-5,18,CASSGQGLLKSYQETQYF
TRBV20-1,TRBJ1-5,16,CSARTDRPYSNQPQHF
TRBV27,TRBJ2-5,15,CASRQIAQGESLQYF
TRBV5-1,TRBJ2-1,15,CASRGLAGSYNEQFF
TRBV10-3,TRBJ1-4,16,CAISGGAGATNEKLFF
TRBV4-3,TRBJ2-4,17,CASSQDRGNTVKNIQYF
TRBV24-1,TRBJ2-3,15,CATSDRFGGGNTQYF
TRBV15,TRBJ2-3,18,CATSRLLAGALVEDTQCF